The next 32 T cell receptor beta chains were all read from a single sample in a study of control samples from healthy donors and cancer patients. Sequenced by immunoSEQ multiplex PCR; TCRdb stores in-frame clones only, minus some. The repertoire holds 100,000 or so clones, with just over 90% as singletons. The sequencing input was blood. The receptors shown here come from a woman between 18 and 30 years old in good health.

V is TRBV5-1 and J is TRBJ2-1; 14 bases are a match to TRBD2. Germline CDR1 and CDR2: SGHRS and YFSETQ. The junction had 11 bases not matched to a gene; V was cut back by 4 bases and J by 8 bases. The CDR3 totals 17 residues. The CDR3 DNA is TGCGCCAGCAGCCCTGGGACTAGCGGGGGTAAATTGGATGAGCAGTTCTTC. It is translated as CASSPGTSGGKLDEQFF.

The gene calls are TRBV14 and TRBJ2-3; unclear D gene. Germline CDR1 SGHDN, CDR2 FVKESK. V dropped 1 base and J dropped 1 base, with 15 bases sitting between them. The CDR3 consists of 17 residues. The CDR3: CASSQGASRWGTDTQYF. CDR3 coding DNA: TGTGCCAGCAGCCAAGGCGCAAGCAGATGGGGCACAGATACGCAGTATTTT.

This chain uses TRBV6-5 with TRBJ1-4; maybe TRBD1 (5 bases). The CDR3 covers 16 residues. V was pared by 0 bases and J by 4 bases, with 12 bases between. Looked up from germline, CDR1 is MNHEY and CDR2 is SVGAGI. The CDR3 is CASSYSGQGGNEKLFF. The CDR3 DNA is TGTGCCAGCAGTTACTCTGGGCAGGGAGGTAATGAAAAACTGTTTTTT.

The V gene is TRBV12-3 or TRBV12-4, the J gene TRBJ1-2; possible D gene TRBD1, 5 bases. V lost 6 bases and J 5 bases, leaving 10 bases between the germline ends. This CDR3 has 12 residues. The CDR3 bases are TGTGCCAGCAGAGCTCCAGGGTATGGCTACACCTTC. Protein sequence: CASRAPGYGYTF.

The chain uses TRBV4-2 and TRBJ2-7; 12 bases align to TRBD2. J was trimmed by 7 bases and V by 0 bases; bases with no gene match: 7. This CDR3 has 16 amino acids. CDR1 is LGHNA, CDR2 YNFKEQ, per germline. The DNA for the CDR3 is TGTGCCAGCAGCCAAGATCCCGGCCTAGCGGGAGGGGAGCAGTACTTC. Translating gives CASSQDPGLAGGEQYF.

This clone appeared a single time. The V call is TRBV6-5, the J call TRBJ1-3; 7 nucleotides match TRBD1. CDR1 MNHEY and CDR2 SVGAGI come from the germline V gene. This CDR3 has 15 amino acids. The V gene end was trimmed by 6 bases and the J gene end by 4 bases; junction bases not matched to a gene: 9. The CDR3 DNA is TGTGCCAGCAGGCCACCGCAGGGGGAAGGAAACACCATATATTTT. Protein: CASRPPQGEGNTIYF.

This chain connects TRBV28 to TRBJ2-7, with TRBD1 identical over 7 bases. Looked up from germline, CDR1 is MDHEN and CDR2 is SYDVKM. The CDR3 runs to 14 residues. V shed 4 bases, J shed 6 bases, and the junction held 9 bases outside the gene matches. Here the CDR3 reads CASSSYRGNAEQYF. The CDR3 nucleotides read TGTGCCAGCAGTTCCTACAGGGGTAACGCCGAGCAGTACTTC.

The V call is TRBV5-8, the J call TRBJ2-2; the D call may be TRBD1 or TRBD2 (5 bases each). CDR1 and CDR2 from the germline V gene are SGHTS and YDEGEE. Trimming stripped 3 bases from V and 3 bases from J, with 15 bases between. This CDR3 contains 16 residues. The CDR3 coding sequence is TGTGCCAGCAGCTCAGGGACCCCCCAGGACACCGGGGAGCTGTTTTTT. This encodes CASSSGTPQDTGELFF. The full variable domain, rest sourced from reference TRBV5-8 and TRBJ2-2, is EAGVTQSPTHLIKTRGQQATLRCSPISGHTSVYWYQQALGLGLQFLLWYDEGEERNRGNFPPRFSGRQFPNYSSELNVNALELEDSALYLCASSSGTPQDTGELFFGEGSRLTVL.

The chain joins TRBV19 to TRBJ1-2; tentatively, D is TRBD1 (6 bases). The CDR3 is 15 residues long. Germline V gene lookup returns CDR1 LNHDA and CDR2 SQIVND (reference sequence). Trimming stripped 7 bases from V and 6 bases from J, with 21 bases between. The CDR3 DNA reads as TGTGCCAGTACCTCAATCGCCGACAGGAGCAATGGCTACACCTTC. Translating it yields CASTSIADRSNGYTF.

The genes are TRBV27 and TRBJ1-1; the D is unclear. Trimming took off 1 base at V and 1 base at J, with 4 bases between the two ends. The CDR3 covers 13 residues. Germline V gene sequence: CDR1 MNHEY, CDR2 SMNVEV (reference sequence). The CDR3 region is CASSLYRNTEAFF. The CDR3, as DNA: TGTGCCAGCAGTTTATACAGGAACACTGAAGCTTTCTTT.

The chain carries TRBV5-6 and TRBJ1-1; D unclear. Germline-derived CDR1 and CDR2 are SGHDT and YYEEEE. The CDR3 has 13 amino acids. The V end lost 1 base, the J end lost 5 bases, and 9 bases lay between the germline ends. CDR3 sequence: CASSLFRGTEAFF. The CDR3 nucleotides read TGTGCCAGCAGCTTGTTCCGGGGAACTGAAGCTTTCTTT.

The CDR3 loop reads CASRSTGTTGIQYF. Written as DNA, the CDR3 is TGTGCCAGCAGATCCACCGGGACTACGGGTATTCAGTACTTC. The J gene is TRBJ2-4, the V gene TRBV6-5, with 7 bases lining up with TRBD2. The CDR3 has 14 residues. In germline, CDR1 is MNHEY, CDR2 SVGAGI. V lost 6 bases and J lost 10; bases outside the gene matches: 12.

This chain links TRBV14 with TRBJ2-7; no reliable D call. Germline V gene data show CDR1 as SGHDN and CDR2 as FVKESK. The germline V and J ends were trimmed by 0 bases and 3 bases, with 15 bases remaining between them. The CDR3 length is 16 residues. CDR3 in DNA: TGTGCCAGCAGCCAAGAACTCCCCAGTAGTAGCTACGAGCAGTACTTC. Translated, it gives CASSQELPSSSYEQYF.

The chain has TRBV14 and TRBJ2-3; D is perhaps TRBD1 (6 bases). Looked up from germline, CDR1 is SGHDN and CDR2 is FVKESK. V dropped 4 bases and J dropped 1 base, with 9 bases sitting between them. The CDR3 loop spans 14 amino acids. As DNA, the CDR3 is TGTGCCAGCAGCCGAAACAGGGGCACAGATACGCAGTATTTT. Translation gives CASSRNRGTDTQYF.

The V and J genes are TRBV18 and TRBJ1-1; D might be TRBD1 (5 bases). Germline lookup yields CDR1 KGHSH and CDR2 LQKENI. This CDR3 comprises 14 residues. Trimming left V 2 bases short and J 5 bases short, with 12 bases between. CDR3 DNA: TGTGCCAGCTCACCAAGTCCCGGGGGGACTGAAGCTTTCTTT. Its protein is CASSPSPGGTEAFF.

The CDR3 DNA reads as TGTGCCAGCAGTCTTGGGACAGGGAGGTTGAATCAGCCCCAGCATTTT. Protein sequence: CASSLGTGRLNQPQHF. The V call is TRBV5-6, the J call TRBJ1-5; 9 bases match TRBD1. The CDR3 loop spans 16 amino acids. The germline CDR1 and CDR2 sequences are SGHDT and YYEEEE. The junction had 10 bases not matched to a gene; V was cut back by 5 bases and J by 4 bases.

The chain has TRBV19 and TRBJ1-1, with TRBD1 identical over 8 bases. Germline CDR1 is LNHDA and CDR2 is SQIVND (reference sequence). The CDR3 runs to 15 residues. The V segment lost 8 bases and the J segment 3 bases; nucleotides outside the gene matches: 11. CDR3 DNA: TGTGCCAGTCTCAAACTGGACAGGGCTGACACTGAAGCTTTCTTT. Protein product: CASLKLDRADTEAFF.

V usage is TRBV5-1 and J usage is TRBJ1-1, with no clear D. V shed 0 bases and J shed 1 base, with 10 bases lying between them. The CDR3 length is 15 residues. CDR1 is SGHRS, CDR2 YFSETQ, per germline. Here the CDR3 reads CASSLEGLRNTEAFF. The CDR3 DNA sequence: TGCGCCAGCAGCTTGGAAGGACTGAGGAACACTGAAGCTTTCTTT. Combining the CDR3 with reference TRBV5-1 and TRBJ1-1 gives the whole variable domain KAGVTQTPRYLIKTRGQQVTLSCSPISGHRSVSWYQQTPGQGLQFLFEYFSETQRNKGNFPGRFSGRQFSNSRSEMNVSTLELGDSALYLCASSLEGLRNTEAFFGQGTRLTVV.

The chain employs TRBV9 and TRBJ2-5; D perhaps matches TRBD2 (7 bases). Trimming removed 0 bases at V and 5 bases at J, with 11 bases between. Germline assignment: CDR1 SGDLS and CDR2 YYNGEE. CDR3 length: 14 amino acids. The CDR3 region has the DNA TGTGCCAGCAGCGTAGGAGGGGGAGGGGAGACCCAGTACTTC. This gives the protein CASSVGGGGETQYF.

J is TRBJ1-2 and V is TRBV25-1; D possibly corresponds to TRBD1 (5 bases). The CDR3 extends over 11 amino acids. Germline-derived CDR1 and CDR2 are MGHDK and SYGVNS. Deletions cut 3 bases from V and 7 bases from J, with 6 bases between. CDR3 coding DNA: TGTGCCAGCAGTGATGGGGGTGGCTACACCTTC. Amino acid sequence: CASSDGGGYTF.

The rearrangement uses TRBV9 and TRBJ2-7; D is perhaps TRBD2 (6 bases). The germline gives CDR1 SGDLS, CDR2 YYNGEE. The V end was cut by 0 bases, the J end by 0 bases, with 16 bases between. This CDR3 spans 17 amino acids. CDR3 loop: CASSVGPGTLSSYEQYF. As DNA, the CDR3 is TGTGCCAGCAGCGTAGGTCCAGGGACTTTGAGCTCCTACGAGCAGTACTTC.

J is TRBJ1-5 and V is TRBV5-6; unclear D gene. The germline V and J ends were trimmed by 4 bases and 0 bases, with 17 bases remaining between them. Germline loops: CDR1 SGHDT, CDR2 YYEEEE. This CDR3 region has 17 residues. The CDR3 loop reads CASSNGLQANSNQPQHF. CDR3 bases: TGTGCCAGCAGCAACGGGCTGCAGGCTAATAGCAATCAGCCCCAGCATTTT.

The V call is TRBV4-2, the J call TRBJ2-1, with D perhaps assigned TRBD1 or TRBD2 (5 bases each). Trimming cost V 0 bases and J 8 bases, with 20 bases left between them. Germline V CDR1 and CDR2: LGHNA, YNFKEQ. This CDR3 comprises 17 residues. DNA for the CDR3: TGTGCCAGCAGCCAAGATTTTGGGACGGCTTCTTTCGATGAGCAGTTCTTC. This encodes CASSQDFGTASFDEQFF.

The chain uses TRBV5-4 and TRBJ2-2; 7 positions agree with TRBD2. The trim removed 3 bases at V and 6 bases at J, leaving 2 bases unmatched. Per the germline V gene, CDR1 is SGHNT and CDR2 is YYREEE (reference sequence). The CDR3 has 13 residues. CDR3: CASSWGGAGELFF. Written as DNA, the CDR3 is TGTGCCAGCAGCTGGGGGGGGGCCGGGGAGCTGTTTTTT. Based on the CDR3 plus reference TRBV5-4 and TRBJ2-2, the full variable domain is ETGVTQSPTHLIKTRGQQVTLRCSSQSGHNTVSWYQQALGQGPQFIFQYYREEENGRGNFPPRFSGLQFPNYSSELNVNALELDDSALYLCASSWGGAGELFFGEGSRLTVL.

V and J are TRBV19 and TRBJ1-1, with TRBD1 identical over 10 bases. The CDR3 runs 15 residues. Trimming took 9 bases from V and 3 from J; bases not matched to a gene: 10. The germline V gene has CDR1 LNHDA and CDR2 SQIVND (reference sequence). The CDR3 nucleotides are TGTGCCAGCACTGACAGGGGGCTGAGCGACACTGAAGCTTTCTTT. Its protein is CASTDRGLSDTEAFF.

This clone came up once. The CDR3 bases are TGTGCCAGCAGCCCGACCCCCGACGGCTCTGGAAACACCATATATTTT. It is translated as CASSPTPDGSGNTIYF. This chain links TRBV11-2 with TRBJ1-3; D is unclear. This CDR3 is built from 16 residues. Trimming stripped 5 bases from V and 0 bases from J, with 14 bases between. Germline V lookup: CDR1 SGHAT, CDR2 FQNNGV.

CDR3 residues: CASKAPGQGVLGYTF. The CDR3 DNA reads as TGTGCCAGCAAAGCTCCGGGACAGGGAGTGTTGGGCTACACCTTC. The rearrangement joins TRBV27 to TRBJ1-2, with 9 bases that match TRBD1. The CDR3 spans 15 residues. Trimming took 7 bases from V and 8 from J; bases not matched to a gene: 14. CDR1 and CDR2 (germline): MNHEY, SMNVEV (reference sequence).

This chain joins TRBV29-1 and TRBJ1-1; TRBD1 might be the D (6 bases). V was pared by 7 bases and J by 5 bases, with 14 bases between. The CDR3 sequence is 12 residues long. Germline CDR1 and CDR2: SQVTM and ANQGSEA. This chain's CDR3 is CSDGGGGTEAFF. In DNA form, the CDR3 reads TGCAGCGACGGAGGAGGGGGAACTGAAGCTTTCTTT.

This clone was found once. The chain combines TRBV6-1 with TRBJ2-7; D gene uncertain. The V and J ends lost 3 bases and 3 bases respectively, with 9 bases between them. The CDR3 totals 13 residues. Germline lookup yields CDR1 MNHNS and CDR2 SASEGT. CDR3 loop: CASSEPGRYEQYF. The CDR3 nucleotides read TGTGCCAGCAGTGAGCCGGGCCGCTACGAGCAGTACTTC.

Only one count was recorded for this clone. The J gene is TRBJ2-7, the V gene TRBV11-2; possible D gene TRBD1, 5 bases. Trimming shortened V by 5 bases and J by 9 bases, and 17 bases separated the two germline ends. Germline V gene sequence: CDR1 SGHAT, CDR2 FQNNGV. CDR3 length equals 13 residues. CDR3 DNA sequence: TGTGCCAGCAGCCCAGAGCAGGGCCGTGGGCAGTACTTC. Protein product: CASSPEQGRGQYF.

V usage is TRBV6-5 and J usage is TRBJ2-1, with D maybe TRBD2 (6 bases). There are 15 residues in the CDR3. V was trimmed by 2 bases and J by 3 bases, leaving 11 bases between them. Germline V gives CDR1 MNHEY, CDR2 SVGAGI. The CDR3 sequence: CASSYRPGVYNEQFF. Here the CDR3 DNA reads TGTGCCAGCAGTTACCGCCCGGGAGTCTACAATGAGCAGTTCTTC.

The chain joins TRBV11-3 to TRBJ2-1; 15 positions match TRBD2. The CDR3 is 18 residues long. Germline trimming cut 3 bases from V and 5 bases from J; bases unmatched to any gene: 8. The V gene's germline CDR1 is SGHNT and CDR2 YENEEA. The DNA for the CDR3 is TGTGCCAGCAGCTTGAGGACTAGCGGGAGGGCGGGGAACAATGAGCAGTTCTTC. Amino acids: CASSLRTSGRAGNNEQFF.